Each of the 29 T cell receptor beta chains below was sequenced from the same sample in a study of T cell repertoires in cytomegalovirus infection. TCRdb re-called the reads with MiXCR, one entry per CDR3 protein. The sample consists of approximately 600,000 distinct CDR3 sequences, approximately 40% of them appearing once. Which antigens these TCRs recognize remains unknown. The sequencing here drew on cultured PBMCs, taken from culture after CMV antigen stimulation. These receptor sequences come from a human donor in good health (CMV status not recorded). Some clones in this sample may be carry-over from other donors' samples.

The chain joins TRBV10-3 to TRBJ2-3, with 7 bases lining up with TRBD2. The CDR3 consists of 13 residues. CDR1 and CDR2 (germline): ENHRY, SYGVKD. V was clipped by 6 bases and J by 5 bases; unmatched bases: 5. As DNA, the CDR3 is TGTGCCATCAGAGCGGGGCCCGAAGATACGCAGTATTTT. It is translated as CAIRAGPEDTQYF.

This clonotype was observed once. The chain couples TRBV12-3 or TRBV12-4 to TRBJ1-2, with 7 bases matching TRBD1. This CDR3 comprises 15 residues. The V gene end was trimmed by 5 bases and the J gene end by 4 bases; junction bases not matched to a gene: 10. The CDR3 is CASSLGTAISYGYTF. CDR3 coding DNA: TGTGCCAGCAGTCTCGGGACAGCTATTAGCTATGGCTACACCTTC.

This rearrangement joins TRBV4-1 to TRBJ2-3, with TRBD1 matching 7 bases. Germline CDR1 MGHRA, CDR2 YSYEKL. The junction had 7 bases not matched to a gene; V was cut back by 4 bases and J by 3 bases. This CDR3 region has 15 residues. DNA of the CDR3: TGCGCCAGCAGCCCGGTTCAGGGGGATACAGATACGCAGTATTTT. Translation gives CASSPVQGDTDTQYF.

V gene TRBV5-3 combines with J gene TRBJ2-7; the D is unclear. TRBV5-3 has ORF status, its function being uncertain. The CDR3 runs 15 residues. Deletions cut 8 bases from V and 2 bases from J, with 20 bases between. CDR3 protein: CASSPWTANTYEQYF. As DNA, the CDR3 is TGTGCCAGCAGCCCATGGACCGCTAATACCTACGAGCAGTACTTC.

Many counts were recorded for this clonotype. The chain carries TRBV28 and TRBJ2-7; either TRBD1 or TRBD2 may supply D (5 bases each). Germline V gene data show CDR1 as MDHEN and CDR2 as SYDVKM. V was pared by 9 bases and J by 0 bases, with 15 bases between. CDR3 length: 14 residues. The CDR3 sequence is CARRDQGRSYEQYF. The DNA for the CDR3 is TGTGCCAGGAGGGATCAGGGTCGCTCCTACGAGCAGTACTTC.

The chain has TRBV6-2 or TRBV6-3 and TRBJ2-3, with D unclear. Trimming left V 10 bases short and J 0 bases short, with 11 bases between. CDR1 and CDR2 from the germline V gene are MNHEY and SVGEGT. CDR3 length: 13 residues. CDR3 amino acids: CATARPSTDTQYF. CDR3 sequence (DNA): TGTGCCACCGCGAGGCCTAGCACAGATACGCAGTATTTT.

This chain uses TRBV20-1 with TRBJ1-5, with D maybe TRBD1 (6 bases). Germline-derived CDR1 and CDR2 are DFQATT and SNEGSKA (reference sequence). This CDR3 spans 13 amino acids. Trimming left V 7 bases short and J 1 base short, with 11 bases between. The CDR3 bases are TGCAGTGTCAGCCAGGGGAGCAATCAGCCCCAGCATTTT. Translated, it gives CSVSQGSNQPQHF.

The table lists this clonotype with a few counts. The rearrangement joins TRBV7-9 to TRBJ2-7; the match to TRBD1 covers 7 bases. V trimming: 7 bases; J trimming: 6 bases; junction bases outside the gene matches: 9. CDR1 and CDR2 (germline): SEHNR, FQNEAQ (reference sequence). The CDR3 spans 13 residues. CDR3 region: CASTLRDSSEQYF. Written as DNA, the CDR3 is TGTGCCAGCACCCTCCGGGACAGCTCCGAGCAGTACTTC.

This chain connects TRBV6-2 or TRBV6-3 to TRBJ1-1; no clear D. CDR1 is MNHEY and CDR2 is SVGEGT in the germline V gene. CDR3 length: 14 amino acids. V was trimmed by 0 bases and J by 6 bases, leaving 11 bases between them. CDR3 sequence: CASSYSPPDPEAFF. CDR3 nucleotides: TGTGCCAGCAGTTACTCTCCTCCCGACCCTGAAGCTTTCTTT.

This clonotype appeared a few times. V and J are TRBV7-2 and TRBJ1-5; 10 nucleotides align to TRBD1. The CDR3 has 20 residues. V gave up 5 bases and J gave up 0 bases; unmatched junction bases: 16. Germline CDR1 SGHTA, CDR2 FQGNSA. DNA for the CDR3: TGTGCCAGCAGCGCCACTTATGGCTCGGACAGGGGGTTTAGCAATCAGCCCCAGCATTTT. Translation gives CASSATYGSDRGFSNQPQHF.

The V gene is TRBV25-1, the J gene TRBJ1-2; D is possibly TRBD1 (5 bases). The CDR3 is made up of 13 amino acids. CDR1 and CDR2 (germline): MGHDK, SYGVNS. The V end was cut by 2 bases, the J end by 5 bases, with 9 bases between. The CDR3 DNA follows: TGTGCCAGCAGTGAAGACGAGGGGTATGGCTACACCTTC. This encodes CASSEDEGYGYTF.

The V and J genes are TRBV6-1 and TRBJ2-3; the D call may be TRBD1 or TRBD2 (7 bases each). The CDR3 loop spans 15 amino acids. V lost 10 bases, J lost 0 bases, and 17 bases lay in between. The V gene's germline CDR1 is MNHNS and CDR2 SASEGT. CDR3 in amino acids: CAKTGEGSSTDTQYF. For the CDR3, the DNA is TGTGCCAAAACAGGGGAGGGTAGTAGCACAGATACGCAGTATTTT.

This clonotype was observed a handful of times. The gene calls are TRBV12-3 or TRBV12-4 and TRBJ2-7; D not certain. V was clipped by 3 bases and J by 6 bases, with 9 bases between them. The CDR3 spans 12 residues. The CDR3 DNA is TGTGCCAGCAGTTTTAACGGGCCCGAGCAGTACTTC. Translating gives CASSFNGPEQYF.

This clonotype was seen ten or more times. The chain carries TRBV7-2 and TRBJ1-5; 7 bases line up with TRBD1. CDR1 and CDR2 from the germline V gene are SGHTA and FQGNSA. Trimming cost V 4 bases and J 7 bases; bases outside gene matches: 10. The CDR3 extends over 15 amino acids. Written as DNA, the CDR3 is TGTGCCAGCAGCTCGTATGACAGGGCAGGGCAGCCCCAGCATTTT. It is translated as CASSSYDRAGQPQHF.

The V gene is TRBV4-1, the J gene TRBJ2-7; weak D call: TRBD1 (7 bases). The CDR3 is made up of 16 amino acids. V was trimmed by 2 bases and J by 9 bases, leaving 23 bases between them. CDR1 is MGHRA, CDR2 YSYEKL, per germline. CDR3 loop: CASSQNPGDRRFGQYF. The CDR3 nucleotides are TGCGCCAGCAGCCAAAACCCGGGGGACAGACGTTTCGGGCAGTACTTC.

The chain links TRBV18 to TRBJ1-1; D is ambiguous. V gave up 3 bases and J gave up 7 bases, with 9 bases separating them. Germline V lookup: CDR1 KGHSH, CDR2 LQKENI. This CDR3 has 12 amino acids. The CDR3 reads CASSPTAYEAFF. The DNA of the CDR3 is TGTGCCAGCTCACCCACCGCCTATGAAGCTTTCTTT.

The chain is built from TRBV11-2 and TRBJ2-7, with 16 bases matching TRBD2. Germline trimming cut 4 bases from V and 6 bases from J; bases unmatched to any gene: 15. Looked up from germline, CDR1 is SGHAT and CDR2 is FQNNGV. The CDR3 has 19 residues. CDR3 DNA sequence: TGTGCCAGCAGCTCGGGTCGGTTCGCGGGACTAGCGGGAGGGTTCGAGCAGTACTTC. Protein product: CASSSGRFAGLAGGFEQYF. The variable domain in full, with the rest retrieved from reference TRBV11-2 and TRBJ2-7, is EAGVAQSPRYKIIEKRQSVAFWCNPISGHATLYWYQQILGQGPKLLIQFQNNGVVDDSQLPKDRFSAERLKGVDSTLKIQPAKLEDSAVYLCASSSGRFAGLAGGFEQYFGPGTRLTVT.

This clonotype came up a few times. This CDR3 is CASTSLRHTGELFF. CDR3 nucleotide sequence: TGTGCCAGCACCTCTCTGAGGCACACCGGGGAGCTGTTTTTT. This chain connects TRBV11-2 to TRBJ2-2; the D is unclear. CDR1 is SGHAT, CDR2 FQNNGV, per germline. V was clipped by 7 bases and J by 3 bases, with 12 bases between them. This CDR3 has 14 residues.

This clonotype was seen a handful of times. This chain links TRBV7-2 with TRBJ2-7, with 8 bases identical to TRBD2. V gave up 3 bases and J gave up 3 bases; unmatched junction bases: 7. The germline V gene has CDR1 SGHTA and CDR2 FQGNSA. This CDR3 has 15 amino acids. CDR3 protein: CASSLGGTSGYEQYF. DNA for the CDR3: TGTGCCAGCAGCTTGGGTGGGACTAGTGGCTACGAGCAGTACTTC.

The chain carries TRBV5-1 and TRBJ1-2; D not resolved. Germline values: CDR1 SGHRS, CDR2 YFSETQ. V was clipped by 4 bases and J by 5 bases, with 18 bases between them. The CDR3 loop spans 15 amino acids. CDR3 nucleotide sequence: TGCGCCAGCAGCCTGGATGCAAACCTTCTTTATGGCTACACCTTC. This sequence encodes CASSLDANLLYGYTF.

The V gene is TRBV11-3, the J gene TRBJ1-5; D is unclear. This CDR3 comprises 13 residues. CDR1 is SGHNT, CDR2 YENEEA, per germline. V lost 1 base, J lost 7 bases, and 8 bases lay in between. The CDR3 protein is CASSLVCGQPQHF. The CDR3 nucleotides are TGTGCCAGCAGCTTAGTATGTGGACAGCCCCAGCATTTT.

V gene TRBV7-2 combines with J gene TRBJ2-1; 9 bases are a match to TRBD2. CDR1 SGHTA and CDR2 FQGNSA come from the germline V gene. The CDR3 extends over 17 amino acids. V was pared by 4 bases and J by 4 bases, with 11 bases of the junction left unmatched. CDR3 sequence reads: CASSSWWTSASYNEQFF. The CDR3 DNA reads TGTGCCAGCAGCTCCTGGTGGACTAGCGCATCATACAATGAGCAGTTCTTC.

This clonotype was found a few times. The rearrangement links TRBV12-3 or TRBV12-4 to TRBJ1-1; possible D gene TRBD1, 6 bases. The CDR3 is 14 residues long. Trimming cost V 6 bases and J 3 bases, with 14 bases left between them. This chain's CDR3 is CASSLQQGDTEAFF. DNA of the CDR3: TGTGCCAGCAGCCTCCAACAGGGAGACACTGAAGCTTTCTTT.

This chain uses TRBV7-6 with TRBJ2-5; possible D gene TRBD1, 6 bases. Germline V gene data show CDR1 as SGHVS and CDR2 as FNYEAQ. Trimming took 4 bases from V and 5 from J, leaving 17 bases between them. The CDR3 length is 15 residues. The CDR3 protein is CASSSFVGAQETQYF. The CDR3, as DNA: TGTGCCAGCAGCTCCTTCGTGGGGGCCCAGGAGACCCAGTACTTC.

The rearrangement uses TRBV6-2 or TRBV6-3 and TRBJ2-5; 7 bases fit TRBD2. The CDR3 is 12 amino acids. Germline V gene sequence: CDR1 MNHEY, CDR2 SVGEGT. The J segment lost 4 bases and the V segment lost 8 bases, leaving 4 bases of the junction unmatched. The CDR3 bases are TGTGCCAGCGTGTCGGGGGGAGAGACCCAGTACTTC. Amino acid sequence: CASVSGGETQYF.

The chain joins TRBV7-2 to TRBJ1-2; D perhaps matches TRBD1 (6 bases). This CDR3 is built from 14 residues. V shed 8 bases and J shed 2 bases, with 15 bases lying between them. Germline CDR1 SGHTA, CDR2 FQGNSA. CDR3 protein: CASRLGGANYGYTF. The CDR3 DNA is TGTGCCAGCCGCCTCGGGGGCGCAAACTATGGCTACACCTTC.

This chain connects TRBV20-1 to TRBJ2-2; possible D gene TRBD2, 5 bases. V lost 6 bases to trimming and J lost 4 bases, with 12 bases between them. The CDR3 is 13 amino acids. The germline CDR1 and CDR2 sequences are DFQATT and SNEGSKA (reference sequence). The CDR3 loop reads CSAAEIATGELFF. The CDR3 nucleotides are TGCAGTGCAGCGGAGATTGCCACCGGGGAGCTGTTTTTT.

This clonotype occurred many times. The CDR3 bases are TGTGCCAGCTCGCCGACAGGGGGTAATCAGCCCCAGCATTTT. Its translation: CASSPTGGNQPQHF. This chain uses TRBV18 with TRBJ1-5, with 9 bases matching TRBD1. V was pared by 6 bases and J by 4 bases, with 4 bases of the junction left unmatched. Germline-derived CDR1 and CDR2 are KGHSH and LQKENI. This CDR3 comprises 14 residues.

The chain combines TRBV29-1 with TRBJ2-1, with 9 nucleotides matching TRBD2. The CDR3 has 15 amino acids. Germline loops: CDR1 SQVTM, CDR2 ANQGSEA. Trimming at V came to 7 bases and at J to 2 bases, leaving 9 bases not matched to a gene. The CDR3 region is CSATAAGGAYNEQFF. The CDR3 nucleotides read TGCAGCGCCACAGCAGCGGGAGGTGCCTACAATGAGCAGTTCTTC.